The clone carrying this TCR beta chain was counted a few times. The sample is drawn from a study of blood T cells in healthy people across ages. Study-wide background: About one barcoded beta molecule per two T cells was the capture yield of template switching.

With 2 bases clipped from V and 11 bases from J, the junction kept 9 bases outside the gene matches. The CDR3 is 16 residues long. The V gene's germline CDR1 is MNHEY and CDR2 SMNVEV (reference sequence). A J-beta primer mix and a sample-barcoded 5' primer were used in a second PCR of about 7 to 12 cycles. TCRdb used MiXCR to reprocess the 5' RACE reads, holding one entry per CDR3 protein. The table has 1.5 million or so distinct CDR3 sequences, roughly 40% seen once. Sequencing was carried out using blood. The sequence was obtained from a young woman in good health. The rearrangement links TRBV27 to TRBJ2-3; 14 nucleotides line up with TRBD2. CDR3 protein: CASSLIGLAGGIGQYF. The CDR3 DNA reads TGTGCCAGCAGTTTAATCGGACTAGCGGGGGGAATTGGGCAGTATTTT.